The 16 T cell receptor beta chains listed next were all sequenced from one sample in a study of blood T cell repertoires in COVID-19. Clones were sequenced by immunoSEQ multiplex PCR, and TCRdb holds only the in-frame ones, with some missing. Of around 240,000 clones listed, around 90% are singletons. Material: PBMCs or T cells enriched from blood (not recorded which). The receptors come from a man in his fifties who had been exposed to COVID-19.

The chain couples TRBV7-2 to TRBJ2-5; unclear D gene. Germline loops: CDR1 SGHTA, CDR2 FQGNSA. The length of the CDR3 is 14 residues. V was shortened by 1 base and J by 5 bases, with 11 bases between the two germline ends. In DNA, the CDR3 is TGTGCCAGCAGCTTAGGAGTGCATCGGGAGACCCAGTACTTC. It translates to CASSLGVHRETQYF.

The chain joins TRBV6-5 to TRBJ2-2; 9 nucleotides line up with TRBD1. This CDR3 is built from 15 residues. Germline values: CDR1 MNHEY, CDR2 SVGAGI. V trimming: 6 bases; J trimming: 3 bases; junction bases outside the gene matches: 5. The CDR3 nucleotides are TGTGCCAGCAGACTGGGACAGGGAGACACCGGGGAGCTGTTTTTT. This encodes CASRLGQGDTGELFF.

This sequence joins TRBV18 and TRBJ1-1, with D maybe TRBD1 (6 bases). Per the germline V gene, CDR1 is KGHSH and CDR2 is LQKENI. This CDR3 has 12 amino acids. V lost 4 bases and J 7 bases, leaving 10 bases between the germline ends. The CDR3 DNA is TGTGCCAGCTCACATGGACAGAGTGAAGCTTTCTTT. Amino acids: CASSHGQSEAFF.

The chain is built from TRBV18 and TRBJ1-3; a possible D gene is TRBD1 (6 bases). The germline V gene has CDR1 KGHSH and CDR2 LQKENI. The CDR3 extends over 15 amino acids. V lost 2 bases to trimming and J lost 0 bases, with 8 bases between them. CDR3 amino acids: CASSPTGPSGNTIYF. The CDR3 DNA follows: TGTGCCAGCTCACCAACAGGGCCCTCTGGAAACACCATATATTTT. Supplemented by reference TRBV18 and TRBJ1-3, the full variable domain reads NAGVMQNPRHLVRRRGQEARLRCSPMKGHSHVYWYRQLPEEGLKFMVYLQKENIIDESGMPKERFSAEFPKEGPSILRIQQVVRGDSAAYFCASSPTGPSGNTIYFGEGSWLTVV.

The chain has TRBV10-3 and TRBJ2-3, with 10 bases lining up with TRBD1. Germline V gene data show CDR1 as ENHRY and CDR2 as SYGVKD. The junction had 6 bases not matched to a gene; V was cut back by 10 bases and J by 2 bases. The CDR3 is 14 residues long. The CDR3 sequence is CATRTGGDTDTQYF. DNA for the CDR3: TGTGCCACGAGGACAGGGGGGGACACAGATACGCAGTATTTT.

The V call is TRBV10-3, the J call TRBJ2-1, with 10 positions matching TRBD1. With 6 bases clipped from V and 11 bases from J, the junction kept 16 bases outside the gene matches. In germline, CDR1 is ENHRY, CDR2 SYGVKD. This CDR3 comprises 16 residues. The CDR3 coding sequence is TGTGCCATCAGCCTGGGCGTAGGACAGGGGGGAAATAAGCAGTTCTTC. It specifies CAISLGVGQGGNKQFF.

This clone was counted once. V usage is TRBV28 and J usage is TRBJ2-7; a weak D match, TRBD1 (6 bases). CDR3 length: 16 amino acids. The V and J ends lost 5 bases and 3 bases respectively, with 20 bases between them. From germline, CDR1 is MDHEN and CDR2 SYDVKM. The CDR3 reads CASSPEGQGGYYEQYF. The CDR3 DNA follows: TGTGCCAGCAGTCCCGAGGGTCAAGGGGGTTACTACGAGCAGTACTTC.

The chain recombines TRBV18 with TRBJ2-5; 7 bases match TRBD1. The CDR3 runs to 14 residues. Germline CDR1 and CDR2: KGHSH and LQKENI. Trimming took 6 bases from V and 3 from J; bases not matched to a gene: 7. This CDR3 reads CASSRYRGEETQYF. In DNA, the CDR3 is TGTGCCAGCTCGCGCTACAGGGGAGAAGAGACCCAGTACTTC. The full variable domain, in which reference TRBV18 and TRBJ2-5 provide the parts outside the CDR3, is NAGVMQNPRHLVRRRGQEARLRCSPMKGHSHVYWYRQLPEEGLKFMVYLQKENIIDESGMPKERFSAEFPKEGPSILRIQQVVRGDSAAYFCASSRYRGEETQYFGPGTRLLVL.

J is TRBJ1-5 and V is TRBV4-2; perhaps TRBD1 as D (5 bases). The germline V gene encodes CDR1 LGHNA and CDR2 YNFKEQ. V dropped 4 bases and J dropped 4 bases, with 8 bases sitting between them. The CDR3 runs 13 residues. As DNA, the CDR3 is TGTGCCAGCAGCCCAGGGTGGAATCAGCCCCAGCATTTT. This encodes CASSPGWNQPQHF.

This chain joins TRBV5-5 and TRBJ2-7; unclear D gene. The CDR3 loop spans 13 amino acids. Per the germline V gene, CDR1 is SGHKS and CDR2 is YYEKEE (reference sequence). The germline V and J ends were trimmed by 2 bases and 2 bases, with 8 bases remaining between them. CDR3 DNA sequence: TGTGCCAGCAGCTTAGTTAGTACCTACGAGCAGTACGTC. The encoded protein is CASSLVSTYEQYV.

The rearrangement joins TRBV7-3 to TRBJ1-1, with no clear D. Trimming stripped 3 bases from V and 5 bases from J, with 13 bases between. Germline CDR1 is SGHTA and CDR2 is FQGTGA. The CDR3 loop spans 14 amino acids. CDR3 loop: CASSLRGLRTEAFF. DNA for the CDR3: TGTGCCAGCAGCTTGAGAGGTCTTAGAACTGAAGCTTTCTTT.

The chain carries TRBV9 and TRBJ1-2, with TRBD1 as a possible D gene (6 bases). Germline lookup yields CDR1 SGDLS and CDR2 YYNGEE. Trimming shortened V by 0 bases and J by 8 bases, and 14 bases separated the two germline ends. This CDR3 region has 14 residues. CDR3 sequence: CASSVVGAGAGYTF. DNA for the CDR3: TGTGCCAGCAGCGTAGTGGGGGCGGGCGCAGGCTACACCTTC. Filled out from reference TRBV9 and TRBJ1-2, the complete variable domain reads DSGVTQTPKHLITATGQRVTLRCSPRSGDLSVYWYQQSLDQGLQFLIQYYNGEERAKGNILERFSAQQFPDLHSELNLSSLELGDSALYFCASSVVGAGAGYTFGSGTRLTVV.

The gene calls are TRBV29-1 and TRBJ2-7; TRBD1 agrees at 7 bases. V lost 5 bases, J lost 4 bases, and 11 bases stayed unmatched. Germline V gene lookup returns CDR1 SQVTM and CDR2 ANQGSEA. This CDR3 is built from 14 residues. CDR3: CSVLLVTGSYEQYF. DNA of the CDR3: TGCAGCGTTTTGTTGGTGACAGGGTCTTACGAGCAGTACTTC.

V usage is TRBV6-5 and J usage is TRBJ1-1, with unresolved D. V dropped 1 base and J dropped 1 base, with 7 bases sitting between them. This CDR3 has 14 amino acids. In germline, CDR1 is MNHEY, CDR2 SVGAGI. CDR3 in amino acids: CASSYWAGNTEAFF. The CDR3, as DNA: TGTGCCAGCAGTTACTGGGCAGGGAACACTGAAGCTTTCTTT.

This CDR3 reads CASSHRFSETQYF. The CDR3 coding sequence is TGTGCCAGTAGCCACAGATTCTCAGAGACCCAGTACTTC. This chain uses TRBV19 with TRBJ2-5; D is uncertain. CDR3 size: 13 residues. Germline CDR1 LNHDA, CDR2 SQIVND (reference sequence). Trimming left V 6 bases short and J 4 bases short, with 12 bases between.

To note about this clone: Germline and junction disagree at one end, which may indicate a read error. The J gene is TRBJ2-3, the V gene TRBV28; 12 positions match TRBD1. Germline V gives CDR1 MDHEN, CDR2 SYDVKM. This CDR3 region has 13 residues. CDR3 sequence (DNA): TGTGCCAGCAGTTGGCCCGGGACAGGGGGCGCGCATTTT. Protein: CASSWPGTGGAHF.